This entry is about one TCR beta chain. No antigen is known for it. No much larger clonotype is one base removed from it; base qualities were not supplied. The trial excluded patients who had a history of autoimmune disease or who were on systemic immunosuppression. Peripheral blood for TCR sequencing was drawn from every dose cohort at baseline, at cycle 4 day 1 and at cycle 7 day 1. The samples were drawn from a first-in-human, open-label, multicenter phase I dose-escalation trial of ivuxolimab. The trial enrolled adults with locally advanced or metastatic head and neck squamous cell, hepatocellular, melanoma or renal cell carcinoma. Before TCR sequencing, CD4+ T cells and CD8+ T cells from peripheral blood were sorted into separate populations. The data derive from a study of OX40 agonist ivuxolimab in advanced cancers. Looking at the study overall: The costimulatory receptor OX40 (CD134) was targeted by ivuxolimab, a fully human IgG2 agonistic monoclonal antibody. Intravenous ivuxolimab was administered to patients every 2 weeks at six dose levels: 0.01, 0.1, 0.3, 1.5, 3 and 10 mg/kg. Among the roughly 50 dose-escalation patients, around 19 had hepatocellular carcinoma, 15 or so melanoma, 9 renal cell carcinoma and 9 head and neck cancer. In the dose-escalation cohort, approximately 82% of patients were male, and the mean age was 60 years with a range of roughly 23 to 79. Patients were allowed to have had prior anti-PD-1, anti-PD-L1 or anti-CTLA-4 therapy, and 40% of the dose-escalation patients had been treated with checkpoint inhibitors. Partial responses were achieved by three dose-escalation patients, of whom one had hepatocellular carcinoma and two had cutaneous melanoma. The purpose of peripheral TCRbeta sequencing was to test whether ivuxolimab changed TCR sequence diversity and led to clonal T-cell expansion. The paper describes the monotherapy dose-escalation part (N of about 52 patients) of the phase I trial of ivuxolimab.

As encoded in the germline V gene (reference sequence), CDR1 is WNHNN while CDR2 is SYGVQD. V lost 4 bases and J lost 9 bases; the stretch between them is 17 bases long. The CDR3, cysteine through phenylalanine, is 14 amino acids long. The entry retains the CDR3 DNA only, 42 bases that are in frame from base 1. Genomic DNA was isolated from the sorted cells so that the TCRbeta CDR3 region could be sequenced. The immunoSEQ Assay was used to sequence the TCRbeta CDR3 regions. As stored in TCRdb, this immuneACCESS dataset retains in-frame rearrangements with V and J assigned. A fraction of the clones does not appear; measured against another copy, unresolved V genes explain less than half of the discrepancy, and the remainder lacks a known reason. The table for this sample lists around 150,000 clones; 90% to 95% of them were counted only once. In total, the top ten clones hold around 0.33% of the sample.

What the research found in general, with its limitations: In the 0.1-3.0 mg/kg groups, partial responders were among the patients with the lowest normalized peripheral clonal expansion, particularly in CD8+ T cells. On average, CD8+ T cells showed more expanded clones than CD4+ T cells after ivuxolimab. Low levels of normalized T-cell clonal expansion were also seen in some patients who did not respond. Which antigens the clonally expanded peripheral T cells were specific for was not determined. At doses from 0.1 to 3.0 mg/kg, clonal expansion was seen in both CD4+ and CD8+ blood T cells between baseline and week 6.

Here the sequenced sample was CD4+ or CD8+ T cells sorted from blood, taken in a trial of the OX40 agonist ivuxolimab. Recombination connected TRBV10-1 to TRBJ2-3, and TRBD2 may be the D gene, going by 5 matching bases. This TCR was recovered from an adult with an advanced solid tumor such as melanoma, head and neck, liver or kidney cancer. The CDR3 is CASSGARVGGTQYF. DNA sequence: TGCGCCAGCAGTGGGGCAAGGGTCGGCGGGACGCAGTATTTT.